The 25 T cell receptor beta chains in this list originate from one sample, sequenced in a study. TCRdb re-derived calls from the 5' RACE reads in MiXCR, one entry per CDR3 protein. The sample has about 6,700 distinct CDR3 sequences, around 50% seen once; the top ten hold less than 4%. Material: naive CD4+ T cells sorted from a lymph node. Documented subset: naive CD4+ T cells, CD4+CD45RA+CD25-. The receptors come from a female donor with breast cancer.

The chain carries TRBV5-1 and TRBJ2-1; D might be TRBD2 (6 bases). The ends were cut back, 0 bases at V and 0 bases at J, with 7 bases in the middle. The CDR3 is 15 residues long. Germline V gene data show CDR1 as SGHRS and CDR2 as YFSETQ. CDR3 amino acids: CASSLGGDSYNEQFF. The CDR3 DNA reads TGCGCCAGCAGCTTGGGCGGGGACTCCTACAATGAGCAGTTCTTC.

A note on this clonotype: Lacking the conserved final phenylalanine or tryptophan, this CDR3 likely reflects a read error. The CDR3 nucleotides are TGTGCCAGCAGCCGGGACGTATCGGACCGCAATCAGCCCCAGCATTAT. This codes for CASSRDVSDRNQPQHY. This chain joins TRBV7-9 and TRBJ1-5; D is perhaps TRBD1 (5 bases). Germline values: CDR1 SEHNR, CDR2 FQNEAQ (reference sequence). V was trimmed by 5 bases and J by 2 bases, leaving 16 bases between them. The CDR3 covers 16 residues.

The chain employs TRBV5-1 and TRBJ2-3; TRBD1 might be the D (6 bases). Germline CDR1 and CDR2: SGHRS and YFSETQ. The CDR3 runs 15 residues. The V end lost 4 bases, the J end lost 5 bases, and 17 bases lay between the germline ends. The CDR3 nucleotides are TGCGCCAGCAGCCTACATTACCGACAGGAAGATACGCAGTATTTT. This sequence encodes CASSLHYRQEDTQYF.

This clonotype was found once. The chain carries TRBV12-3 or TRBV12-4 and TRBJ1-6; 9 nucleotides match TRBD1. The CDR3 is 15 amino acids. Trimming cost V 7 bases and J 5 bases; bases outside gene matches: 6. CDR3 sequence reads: CASTSGQGNNSPLHF. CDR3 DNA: TGTGCCAGCACCTCCGGACAGGGGAATAATTCACCCCTCCACTTT.

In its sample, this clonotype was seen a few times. CDR3 DNA sequence: TGCGCCAGCAGCCAAACCTTAAATTCACCCCTCCACTTT. It codes for CASSQTLNSPLHF. The chain employs TRBV4-1 and TRBJ1-6; D gene ambiguous. Germline CDR1 is MGHRA and CDR2 is YSYEKL. The V end was cut by 2 bases, the J end by 7 bases, with 6 bases between. The CDR3 is 13 amino acids.

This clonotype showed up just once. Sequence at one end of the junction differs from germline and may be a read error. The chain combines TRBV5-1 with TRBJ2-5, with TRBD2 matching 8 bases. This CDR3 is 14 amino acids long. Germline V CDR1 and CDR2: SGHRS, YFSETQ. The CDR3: CAGSYGLALETQYF. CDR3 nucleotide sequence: TGCGCCGGCAGCTACGGACTAGCCTTGGAGACCCAGTACTTC.

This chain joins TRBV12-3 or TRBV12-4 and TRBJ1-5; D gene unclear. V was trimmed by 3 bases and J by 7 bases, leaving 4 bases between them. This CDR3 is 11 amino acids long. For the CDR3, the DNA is TGTGCCAGCAGTTTCGGGCAGCCCCAGCATTTT. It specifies CASSFGQPQHF.

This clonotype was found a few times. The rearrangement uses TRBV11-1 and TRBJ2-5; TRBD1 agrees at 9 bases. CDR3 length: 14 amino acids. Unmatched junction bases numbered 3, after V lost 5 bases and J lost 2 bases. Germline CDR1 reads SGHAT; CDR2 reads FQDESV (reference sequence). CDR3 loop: CASSPGQGQETQYF. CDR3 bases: TGTGCCAGCAGCCCTGGACAGGGGCAAGAGACCCAGTACTTC.

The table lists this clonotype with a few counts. CDR3 coding DNA: TGTGCCAGCAGCTTATCCGGCAGGTCTAATGAGCAGTTCTTC. The encoded protein is CASSLSGRSNEQFF. The rearrangement joins TRBV11-2 to TRBJ2-1; D remains ambiguous. The germline V gene encodes CDR1 SGHAT and CDR2 FQNNGV. The CDR3 is 14 residues long. The ends were cut back, 2 bases at V and 7 bases at J, with 12 bases in the middle.

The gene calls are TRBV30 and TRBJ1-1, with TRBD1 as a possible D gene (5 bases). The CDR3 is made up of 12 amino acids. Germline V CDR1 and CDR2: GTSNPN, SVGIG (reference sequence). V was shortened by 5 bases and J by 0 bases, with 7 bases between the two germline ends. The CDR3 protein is CAWGHMNTEAFF. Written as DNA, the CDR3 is TGTGCCTGGGGACATATGAACACTGAAGCTTTCTTT.

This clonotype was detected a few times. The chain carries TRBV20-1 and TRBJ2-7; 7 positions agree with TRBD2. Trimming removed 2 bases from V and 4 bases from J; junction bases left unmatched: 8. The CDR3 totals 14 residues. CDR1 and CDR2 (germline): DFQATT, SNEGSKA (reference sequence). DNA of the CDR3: TGCAGTGCTAGATCAGGGACTAACCGATACGAGCAGTACTTC. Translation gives CSARSGTNRYEQYF.

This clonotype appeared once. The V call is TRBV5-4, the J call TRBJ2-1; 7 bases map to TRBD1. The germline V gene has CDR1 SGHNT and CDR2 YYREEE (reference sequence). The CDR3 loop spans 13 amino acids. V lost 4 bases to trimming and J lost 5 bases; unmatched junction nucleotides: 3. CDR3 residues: CASSPDRNNEQFF. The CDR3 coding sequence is TGTGCCAGCAGCCCGGACAGGAACAATGAGCAGTTCTTC.

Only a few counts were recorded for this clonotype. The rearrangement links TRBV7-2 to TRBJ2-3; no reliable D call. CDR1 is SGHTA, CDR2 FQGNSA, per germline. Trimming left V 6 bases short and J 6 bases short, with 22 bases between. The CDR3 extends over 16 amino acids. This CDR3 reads CASRLSRVEVSDTQYF. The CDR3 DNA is TGTGCCAGCAGACTATCCCGTGTCGAGGTGTCGGATACGCAGTATTTT.

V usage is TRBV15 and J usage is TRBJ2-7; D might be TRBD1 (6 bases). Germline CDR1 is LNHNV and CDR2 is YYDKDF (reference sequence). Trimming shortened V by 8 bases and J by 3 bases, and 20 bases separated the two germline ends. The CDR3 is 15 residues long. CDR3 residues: CATPIYDRTHYEQYF. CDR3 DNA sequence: TGTGCCACCCCAATTTACGACAGGACCCACTACGAGCAGTACTTC.

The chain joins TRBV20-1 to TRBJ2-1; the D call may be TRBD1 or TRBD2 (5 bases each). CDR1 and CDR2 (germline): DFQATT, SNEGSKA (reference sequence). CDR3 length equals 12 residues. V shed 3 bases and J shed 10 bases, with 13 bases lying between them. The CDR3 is CSARLWGPEQFF. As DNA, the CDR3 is TGCAGTGCTAGGTTGTGGGGACCCGAGCAGTTCTTC.

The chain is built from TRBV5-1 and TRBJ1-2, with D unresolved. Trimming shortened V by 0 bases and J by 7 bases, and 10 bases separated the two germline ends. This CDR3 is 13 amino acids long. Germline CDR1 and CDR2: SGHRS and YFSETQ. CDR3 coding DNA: TGCGCCAGCAGCTTGGATGGGAGGAGTGGCTACACCTTC. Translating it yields CASSLDGRSGYTF.

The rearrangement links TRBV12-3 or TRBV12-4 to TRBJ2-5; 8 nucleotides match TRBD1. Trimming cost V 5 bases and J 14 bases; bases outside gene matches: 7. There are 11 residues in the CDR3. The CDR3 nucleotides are TGTGCCAGCAGTGCCCGGGACAGGCGATACTTC. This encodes CASSARDRRYF.

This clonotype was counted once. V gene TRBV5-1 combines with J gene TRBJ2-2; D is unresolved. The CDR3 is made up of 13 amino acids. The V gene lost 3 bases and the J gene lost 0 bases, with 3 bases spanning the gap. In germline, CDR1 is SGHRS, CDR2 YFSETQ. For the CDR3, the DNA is TGCGCCAGCAGCTGGACGAACACCGGGGAGCTGTTTTTT. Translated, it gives CASSWTNTGELFF.

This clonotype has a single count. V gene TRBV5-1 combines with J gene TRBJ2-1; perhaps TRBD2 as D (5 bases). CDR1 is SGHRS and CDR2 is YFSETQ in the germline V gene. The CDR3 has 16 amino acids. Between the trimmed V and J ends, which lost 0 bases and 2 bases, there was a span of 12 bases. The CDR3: CASSLGREGPYNEQFF. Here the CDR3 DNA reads TGCGCCAGCAGCTTGGGCCGGGAAGGACCCTACAATGAGCAGTTCTTC.

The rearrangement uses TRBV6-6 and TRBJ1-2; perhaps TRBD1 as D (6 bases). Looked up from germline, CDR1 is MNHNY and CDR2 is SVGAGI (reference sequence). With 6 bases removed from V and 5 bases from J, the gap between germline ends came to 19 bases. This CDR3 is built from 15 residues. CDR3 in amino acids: CASSGVRGRDYGYTF. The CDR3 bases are TGTGCCAGCAGCGGAGTCAGGGGCAGAGATTATGGCTACACCTTC.

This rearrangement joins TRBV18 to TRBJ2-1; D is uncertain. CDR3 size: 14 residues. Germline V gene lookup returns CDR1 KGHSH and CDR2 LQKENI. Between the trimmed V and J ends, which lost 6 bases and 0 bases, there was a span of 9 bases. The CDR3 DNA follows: TGTGCCAGCTCCGCCTCTAGCTCCTACAATGAGCAGTTCTTC. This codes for CASSASSSYNEQFF.

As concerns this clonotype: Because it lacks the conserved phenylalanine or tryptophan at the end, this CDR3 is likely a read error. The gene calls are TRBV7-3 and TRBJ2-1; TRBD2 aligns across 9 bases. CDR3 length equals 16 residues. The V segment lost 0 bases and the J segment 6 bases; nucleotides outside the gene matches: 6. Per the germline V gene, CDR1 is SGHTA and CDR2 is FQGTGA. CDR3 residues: CASSLTWTSVVNEQFL. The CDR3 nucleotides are TGTGCCAGCAGCTTAACGTGGACTAGCGTTGTCAATGAGCAGTTCCTC.

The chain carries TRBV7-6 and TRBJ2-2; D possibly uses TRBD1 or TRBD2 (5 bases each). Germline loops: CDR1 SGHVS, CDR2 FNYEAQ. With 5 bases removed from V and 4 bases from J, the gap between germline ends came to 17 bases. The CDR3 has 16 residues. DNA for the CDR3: TGTGCCAGCAGCGCACAGGAGGCGAGACGCACCGGGGAGCTGTTTTTT. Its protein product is CASSAQEARRTGELFF.

CDR3: CASGRTSTLGMQYF. The DNA of the CDR3 is TGTGCCAGCGGTAGGACTAGTACTCTTGGTATGCAGTATTTT. The chain joins TRBV12-3 or TRBV12-4 to TRBJ2-3; 7 bases align to TRBD2. V was pared by 8 bases and J by 11 bases, with 16 bases of the junction left unmatched. This CDR3 is 14 amino acids long.

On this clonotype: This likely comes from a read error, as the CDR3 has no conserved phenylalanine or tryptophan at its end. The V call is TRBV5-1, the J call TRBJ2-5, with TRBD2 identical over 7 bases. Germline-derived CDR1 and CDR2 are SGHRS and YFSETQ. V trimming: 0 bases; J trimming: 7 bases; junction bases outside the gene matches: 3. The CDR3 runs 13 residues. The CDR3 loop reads CASSLGQRGTQYL. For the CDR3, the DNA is TGCGCCAGCAGCTTGGGACAGCGGGGGACCCAGTACCTC.